This T cell receptor beta chain emerged from a study of T cell changes during pregnancy in multiple sclerosis. Clones were sequenced by immunoSEQ multiplex PCR, and TCRdb holds only the in-frame ones, with some missing. Here the sample spans roughly 84,000 clones, over 85% being singletons. The specimen was peripheral blood, collected in the third trimester of pregnancy. The sequence was obtained from a female donor in good health, enrolled as a control in a pregnancy study.

CDR3 sequence (DNA): TGTGCCAGCTCACAAACGGCGGCCTACGAGCAGTACTTC. This codes for CASSQTAAYEQYF. The V gene is TRBV18, the J gene TRBJ2-7, with D uncertain. From germline, CDR1 is KGHSH and CDR2 LQKENI. V dropped 4 bases and J dropped 2 bases, with 9 bases sitting between them. The CDR3 covers 13 residues.